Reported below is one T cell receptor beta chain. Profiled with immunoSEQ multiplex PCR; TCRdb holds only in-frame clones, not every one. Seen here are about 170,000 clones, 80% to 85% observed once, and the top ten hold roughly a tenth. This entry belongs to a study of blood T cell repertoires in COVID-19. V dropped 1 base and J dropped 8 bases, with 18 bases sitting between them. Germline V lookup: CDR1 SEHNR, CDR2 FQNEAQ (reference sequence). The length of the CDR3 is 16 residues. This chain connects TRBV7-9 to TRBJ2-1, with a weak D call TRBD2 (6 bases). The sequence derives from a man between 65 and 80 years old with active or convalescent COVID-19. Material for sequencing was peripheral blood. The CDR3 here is CASSLGGVGTLYEQFF. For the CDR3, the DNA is TGTGCCAGCAGCTTAGGGGGGGTCGGGACCCTCTATGAGCAGTTCTTC.